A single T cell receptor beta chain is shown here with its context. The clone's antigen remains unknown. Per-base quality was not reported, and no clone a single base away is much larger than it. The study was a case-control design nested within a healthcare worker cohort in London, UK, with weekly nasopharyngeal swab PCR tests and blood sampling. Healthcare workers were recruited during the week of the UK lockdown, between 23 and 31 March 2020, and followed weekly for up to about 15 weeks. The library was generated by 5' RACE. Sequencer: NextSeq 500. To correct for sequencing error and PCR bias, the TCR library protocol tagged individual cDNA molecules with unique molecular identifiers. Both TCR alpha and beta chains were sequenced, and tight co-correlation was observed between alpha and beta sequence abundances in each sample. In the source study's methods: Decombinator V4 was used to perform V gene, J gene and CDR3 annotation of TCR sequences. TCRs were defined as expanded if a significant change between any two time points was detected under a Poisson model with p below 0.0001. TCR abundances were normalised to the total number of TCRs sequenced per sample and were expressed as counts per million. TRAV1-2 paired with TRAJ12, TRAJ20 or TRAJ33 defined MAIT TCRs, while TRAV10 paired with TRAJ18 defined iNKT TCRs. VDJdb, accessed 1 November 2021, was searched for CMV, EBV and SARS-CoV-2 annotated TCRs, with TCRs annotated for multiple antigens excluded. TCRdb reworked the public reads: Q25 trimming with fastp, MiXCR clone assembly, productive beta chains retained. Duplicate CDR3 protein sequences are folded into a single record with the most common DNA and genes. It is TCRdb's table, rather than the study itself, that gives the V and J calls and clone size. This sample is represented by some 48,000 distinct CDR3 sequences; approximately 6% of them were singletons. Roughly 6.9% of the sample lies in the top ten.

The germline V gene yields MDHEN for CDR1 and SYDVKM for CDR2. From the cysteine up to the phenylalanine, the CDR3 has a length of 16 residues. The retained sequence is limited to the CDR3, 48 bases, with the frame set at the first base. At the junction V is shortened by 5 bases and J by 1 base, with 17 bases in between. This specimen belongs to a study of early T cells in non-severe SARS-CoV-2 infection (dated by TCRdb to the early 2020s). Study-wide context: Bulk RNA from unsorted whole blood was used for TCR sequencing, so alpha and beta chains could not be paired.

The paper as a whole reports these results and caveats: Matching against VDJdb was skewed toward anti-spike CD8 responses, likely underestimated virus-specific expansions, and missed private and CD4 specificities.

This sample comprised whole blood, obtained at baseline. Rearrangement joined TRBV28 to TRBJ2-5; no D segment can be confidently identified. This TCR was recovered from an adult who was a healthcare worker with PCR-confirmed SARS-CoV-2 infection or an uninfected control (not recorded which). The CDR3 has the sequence CASSPRAMGFQETQYF. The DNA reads TGTGCCAGCAGTCCTCGAGCCATGGGGTTCCAAGAGACCCAGTACTTC.